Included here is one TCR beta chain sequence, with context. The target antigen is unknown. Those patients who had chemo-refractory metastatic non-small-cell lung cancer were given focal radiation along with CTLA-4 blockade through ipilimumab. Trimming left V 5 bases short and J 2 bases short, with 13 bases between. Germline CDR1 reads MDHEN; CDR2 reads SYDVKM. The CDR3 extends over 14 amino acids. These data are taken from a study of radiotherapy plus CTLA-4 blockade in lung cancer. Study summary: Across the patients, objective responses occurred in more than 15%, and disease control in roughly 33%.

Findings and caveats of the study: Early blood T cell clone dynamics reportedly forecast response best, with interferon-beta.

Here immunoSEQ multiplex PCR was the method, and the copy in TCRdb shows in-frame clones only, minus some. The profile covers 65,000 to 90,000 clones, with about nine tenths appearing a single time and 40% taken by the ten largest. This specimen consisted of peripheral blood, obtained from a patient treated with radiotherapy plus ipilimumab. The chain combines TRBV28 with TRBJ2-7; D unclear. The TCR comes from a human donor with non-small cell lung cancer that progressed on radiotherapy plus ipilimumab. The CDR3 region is CASSTHGVPYEQYV. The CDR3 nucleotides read TGTGCCAGCAGTACGCATGGGGTTCCCTACGAGCAGTACGTC.